The clone carrying this T cell receptor beta chain showed up many times. What it binds is unknown. 5'RACE employing 10-nucleotide random UMIs yielded the cDNA. TCRdb called the 5' RACE reads again in MiXCR, with one record for every CDR3 protein. The sample shows about 28,000 distinct CDR3 sequences, under 7% of them seen only once. The sample belongs to a study of neurological immune-mediated disorders. Study observations and caveats: Multiple sclerosis, the disease with the least TCR clonal expansion, fell below healthy controls, whereas HTLV-1-associated myelopathy showed the most.

V gave up 0 bases and J gave up 0 bases, with 7 bases separating them. Per germline, CDR1 SGDLS and CDR2 YYNGEE. The CDR3 loop spans 14 amino acids. The sample was PBMCs. The TCR sequence derives from a woman aged 50 to 60 in good health. The chain combines TRBV9 with TRBJ2-7; possibly TRBD2 for D (5 bases). The CDR3 bases are TGTGCCAGCAGCGTAGGGCGGGTCTCCTACGAGCAGTACTTC. Its protein is CASSVGRVSYEQYF. Full variable domain (missing parts from reference TRBV9 and TRBJ2-7): DSGVTQTPKHLITATGQRVTLRCSPRSGDLSVYWYQQSLDQGLQFLIQYYNGEERAKGNILERFSAQQFPDLHSELNLSSLELGDSALYFCASSVGRVSYEQYFGPGTRLTVT.